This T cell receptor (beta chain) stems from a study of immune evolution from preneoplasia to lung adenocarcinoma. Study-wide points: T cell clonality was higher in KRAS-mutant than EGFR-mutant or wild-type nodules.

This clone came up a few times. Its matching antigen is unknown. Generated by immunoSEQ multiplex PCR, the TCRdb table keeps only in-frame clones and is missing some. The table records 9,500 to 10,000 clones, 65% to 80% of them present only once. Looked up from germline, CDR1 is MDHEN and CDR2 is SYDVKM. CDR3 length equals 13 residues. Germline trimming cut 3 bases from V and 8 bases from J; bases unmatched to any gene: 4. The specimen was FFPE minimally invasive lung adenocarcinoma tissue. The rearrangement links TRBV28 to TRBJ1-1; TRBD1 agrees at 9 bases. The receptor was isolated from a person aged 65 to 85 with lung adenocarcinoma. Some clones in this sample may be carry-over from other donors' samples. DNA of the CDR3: TGTGCCAGCAGTTTCCCAGGGACAGGGGAAGCTTTCTTT. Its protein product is CASSFPGTGEAFF.